The clone carrying this T cell receptor (beta chain) has at least ten counts. The antigen remains undetermined. As for time point: pre-sensitization, week 0. Described treatment: therapeutic diphenylcyclopropenone sensitization with weekly scalp DPC. This sample is part of a study of human T cells and chemical hapten exposure. Findings and limits, study-wide: Because all patients had alopecia, their immune responses might differ from healthy ones. Patch test scores rose with PT1 expanded TCR counts, a positive correlation.

From the RACE reads, TCRdb called clonotypes with MiXCR, one entry per CDR3 protein. This sample has 300,000 to 450,000 distinct CDR3 sequences, with around 5.5% found just once. This CDR3 has 15 amino acids. J was trimmed by 4 bases and V by 4 bases; bases with no gene match: 3. The germline gives CDR1 SGHVS, CDR2 FQNEAQ. The sequence derives from a woman under 30 with alopecia areata. Some clones in this sample may be carry-over from other donors' samples. Specimen: whole blood, collected in connection with sensitization to the hapten diphenylcyclopropenone (DPC). The V and J genes are TRBV7-8 and TRBJ1-5, with 11 bases lining up with TRBD1. CDR3 nucleotide sequence: TGTGCCAGCAGCTCCGGGACAGGGGGGAATCAGCCCCAGCATTTT. Encoded protein: CASSSGTGGNQPQHF.